This T cell receptor (beta chain) comes out of a study of blood T cell repertoires in COVID-19. At the level of the study: Collection of acute and convalescent COVID-19 samples took place in the United States, Italy and Spain. Sources were T cells, B-cell-depleted T cells, or PBMCs; the material itself was cDNA or gDNA.

As handled by the study authors: Reference gene primer amplification in the assay estimated nucleated cell counts. Only in-frame clones appear in the TCRdb table, and some are missing; sequencing was by immunoSEQ multiplex PCR. Clone size and V and J calls were adopted from that table, with D and trimming inferred from the DNA. Among some 110,000 clones listed, 80% to 85% were seen once. From germline, CDR1 is LNHDA and CDR2 SQIVND (reference sequence). With V trimmed by 6 bases and J by 4 bases, 4 bases remained unmatched. CDR3 length: 14 residues. This receptor was obtained from a man older than 75 with acute or convalescent COVID-19. The sequencing input was peripheral blood. This sequence joins TRBV19 and TRBJ1-1; 11 nucleotides align to TRBD1. CDR3 nucleotides: TGTGCCAGTAGGGACAGGGGGCAAGGCACTGAAGCTTTCTTT. Its translation: CASRDRGQGTEAFF.